Following are 20 T cell receptor beta chains from one sample sequenced in a study of T cells after yellow fever vaccination. TCRdb reprocessed the 5' RACE reads with MiXCR, giving one entry per CDR3 protein. The sample consists of fewer than 350,000 distinct CDR3 sequences, about 4.5% of them appearing once. Sequencing was performed on PBMCs, taken 15 days after the yellow fever booster vaccination. These receptors were obtained from a man between 18 and 35 years old who received the YFV17D yellow fever vaccine.

In the case of this clonotype: A read error is possible here, since a much larger clone lies one base away. The chain combines TRBV7-9 with TRBJ2-5; 9 bases match TRBD1. There are 16 residues in the CDR3. CDR1 and CDR2 (germline): SEHNR, FQNEAQ (reference sequence). The V segment lost 6 bases and the J segment 5 bases; nucleotides outside the gene matches: 13. CDR3 coding DNA: TGTGCCAGCAGTCTATCCGGGACAGGGCTGGGGGAGACCCAGTACTTC. Translated, it gives CASSLSGTGLGETQYF.

In its sample, this clonotype was seen many times. The rearrangement uses TRBV5-1 and TRBJ2-5; D call uncertain. CDR1 SGHRS and CDR2 YFSETQ come from the germline V gene. Deletions cut 4 bases from V and 7 bases from J, with 8 bases between. The CDR3 consists of 11 residues. CDR3 bases: TGCGCCAGCAGCGCCAAGGGGACCCAGTACTTC. It yields the protein CASSAKGTQYF.

A remark on this clonotype: A read error may be the cause here, since a much bigger clone is one base away. The chain employs TRBV9 and TRBJ2-3; TRBD2 matches at 11 bases. Per germline, CDR1 SGDLS and CDR2 YYNGEE. CDR3 length equals 15 residues. CDR3 protein: CASSLTSGVTVTQYF. CDR3 bases: TGTGCCAGCAGCTTGACTAGCGGGGTCACAGTTACGCAGTATTTT.

The table lists this clonotype with a few counts. V is TRBV24-1 and J is TRBJ2-1; D call uncertain. V was cut by 1 base and J by 7 bases, with 4 bases left in between. CDR1 is KGHDR, CDR2 SFDVKD, per germline. CDR3 length equals 12 residues. The CDR3 DNA sequence: TGTGCCACCAGTGATTTTGGAAATGAGCAGTTCTTC. Its translation: CATSDFGNEQFF.

In its sample, this clonotype was seen a few times. This sequence joins TRBV6-6 and TRBJ1-5; TRBD1 matches at 7 bases. Germline CDR1 reads MNHNY; CDR2 reads SVGAGI (reference sequence). V shed 7 bases and J 2 bases; nucleotides not matched to a gene: 11. This CDR3 has 16 amino acids. DNA of the CDR3: TGTGCCAGCACTTCGGGGGCAGGGGGAGGCAATCAGCCCCAGCATTTT. Encoded protein: CASTSGAGGGNQPQHF.

This clonotype was seen ten or more times. The chain uses TRBV25-1 and TRBJ2-3; possibly TRBD1 or TRBD2 for D (7 bases each). Germline CDR1 is MGHDK and CDR2 is SYGVNS. CDR3 length: 14 amino acids. Trimming cost V 7 bases and J 4 bases, with 15 bases left between them. The CDR3 nucleotides are TGTGCCAGCACCAGGGGGGGGGGCTCAGATACGCAGTATTTT. As protein: CASTRGGGSDTQYF.

This clonotype was found many times. The chain recombines TRBV5-1 with TRBJ1-6; D is unresolved. The CDR3 length is 15 residues. The V end lost 1 base, the J end lost 5 bases, and 10 bases lay between the germline ends. Germline values: CDR1 SGHRS, CDR2 YFSETQ. The CDR3 here is CASSLRSGDNSPLHF. Written as DNA, the CDR3 is TGCGCCAGCAGCTTGCGGTCAGGCGATAATTCACCCCTCCACTTT.

In its sample, this clonotype was seen many times. V is TRBV4-3 and J is TRBJ1-2, with D tentatively TRBD1 (5 bases). The germline V gene has CDR1 LGHNA and CDR2 YSLEER. The CDR3 has 12 residues. V was cut by 4 bases and J by 6 bases, with 9 bases left in between. The CDR3 sequence: CASSLSGNGYTF. The CDR3 nucleotides are TGCGCCAGCAGCCTTTCAGGGAATGGCTACACCTTC.

The rearrangement uses TRBV28 and TRBJ1-1; D is undetermined. V was clipped by 2 bases and J by 5 bases, with 9 bases between them. The V gene's germline CDR1 is MDHEN and CDR2 SYDVKM. This CDR3 contains 13 residues. Here the CDR3 reads CASSLPAITEAFF. Here the CDR3 DNA reads TGTGCCAGCAGTTTACCGGCCATAACTGAAGCTTTCTTT.

This clonotype was found many times. The chain joins TRBV4-3 to TRBJ2-3; 9 positions match TRBD2. In germline, CDR1 is LGHNA, CDR2 YSLEER. The CDR3 runs to 15 residues. V lost 5 bases to trimming and J lost 2 bases; unmatched junction nucleotides: 5. The chain's CDR3 is CASSETSGPTDTQYF. Written as DNA, the CDR3 is TGCGCCAGCAGCGAGACTAGCGGCCCCACAGATACGCAGTATTTT.

This clonotype has only a few counts. J is TRBJ1-3 and V is TRBV12-3 or TRBV12-4; tentatively, D is TRBD1 (6 bases). The ends were cut back, 6 bases at V and 4 bases at J, with 19 bases in the middle. The CDR3 has 16 amino acids. The CDR3 protein is CASSPRTEASGNTIYF. The CDR3 DNA reads as TGTGCCAGCAGCCCTCGGACAGAAGCCAGCGGAAACACCATATATTTT.

This clonotype has at least ten counts. The rearrangement joins TRBV7-8 to TRBJ2-7; D is perhaps TRBD1 (5 bases). Trimming cost V 1 base and J 2 bases, with 12 bases left between them. The CDR3 consists of 15 residues. Germline V gives CDR1 SGHVS, CDR2 FQNEAQ. CDR3 bases: TGTGCCAGCAGCTTAGGATACAGGCTGACCTACGAGCAGTACTTC. Protein: CASSLGYRLTYEQYF.

This clonotype was seen many times. This chain connects TRBV4-3 to TRBJ1-2, with D possibly being TRBD1 (6 bases). Germline lookup yields CDR1 LGHNA and CDR2 YSLEER. The CDR3 loop spans 16 amino acids. V was cut by 3 bases and J by 2 bases, with 16 bases left in between. CDR3 coding DNA: TGCGCCAGCAGCCAGGGGTTCCAGGGGAGAAACTATGGCTACACCTTC. This gives the protein CASSQGFQGRNYGYTF.

This clonotype occurred a few times. CDR3 DNA sequence: TGTGCCAGCAGCGCTTTGACTAGCTCCACAGATACGCAGTATTTT. It is translated as CASSALTSSTDTQYF. The V gene is TRBV9, the J gene TRBJ2-3; 7 nucleotides match TRBD2. The length of the CDR3 is 15 residues. The germline gives CDR1 SGDLS, CDR2 YYNGEE. With V trimmed by 3 bases and J by 2 bases, 6 bases remained unmatched.

The V and J genes are TRBV5-1 and TRBJ2-2; D not certain. Trimming pared 5 bases from V and 1 base from J, leaving 15 bases between. CDR3 length: 16 amino acids. CDR1 and CDR2 from the germline V gene are SGHRS and YFSETQ. The CDR3 region has the DNA TGCGCCAGCAGGCCGCCGGGCGCGGAGAACACCGGGGAGCTGTTTTTT. Translating gives CASRPPGAENTGELFF.

This clonotype was picked up a small number of times. The chain couples TRBV7-9 to TRBJ1-1; TRBD1 matches 9 bases. Unmatched junction bases numbered 7, after V lost 4 bases and J lost 4 bases. Germline V gene sequence: CDR1 SEHNR, CDR2 FQNEAQ (reference sequence). This CDR3 region has 15 residues. The CDR3: CASSSRQGGGTEAFF. CDR3 DNA: TGTGCCAGCAGCTCCCGACAGGGGGGGGGCACTGAAGCTTTCTTT. Full variable domain (rest looked up from reference TRBV7-9 and TRBJ1-1): DTGVSQNPRHKITKRGQNVTFRCDPISEHNRLYWYRQTLGQGPEFLTYFQNEAQLEKSRLLSDRFSAERPKGSFSTLEIQRTEQGDSAMYLCASSSRQGGGTEAFFGQGTRLTVV.

In its sample, this clonotype was seen many times. The rearrangement uses TRBV7-9 and TRBJ2-7; TRBD1 matches at 9 bases. With V trimmed by 5 bases and J by 4 bases, 6 bases remained unmatched. CDR3 size: 14 residues. The V gene's germline CDR1 is SEHNR and CDR2 FQNEAQ (reference sequence). CDR3 DNA sequence: TGTGCCAGCAGCACCCCGACAGGGGGATACGAGCAGTACTTC. The encoded protein is CASSTPTGGYEQYF. The variable domain in full, with the rest retrieved from reference TRBV7-9 and TRBJ2-7, is DTGVSQNPRHKITKRGQNVTFRCDPISEHNRLYWYRQTLGQGPEFLTYFQNEAQLEKSRLLSDRFSAERPKGSFSTLEIQRTEQGDSAMYLCASSTPTGGYEQYFGPGTRLTVT.

This clonotype was seen repeatedly, ten times or more. The J gene is TRBJ2-7, the V gene TRBV20-1; 8 nucleotides line up with TRBD1. The V gene's germline CDR1 is DFQATT and CDR2 SNEGSKA (reference sequence). This CDR3 is built from 14 residues. Trimming cost V 6 bases and J 5 bases; bases outside gene matches: 12. The CDR3 DNA reads TGCAGTGCGCCCGGGACAGGACACCCCGACGAGCAGTACTTC. Protein sequence: CSAPGTGHPDEQYF.

The rearrangement links TRBV5-4 to TRBJ2-2; TRBD1 is a possible D gene (7 bases). V dropped 2 bases and J dropped 0 bases, with 14 bases sitting between them. This CDR3 spans 17 amino acids. The germline gives CDR1 SGHNT, CDR2 YYREEE (reference sequence). CDR3 bases: TGTGCCAGCAGCTTAGGAGGGACAGTTGCGAACACCGGGGAGCTGTTTTTT. It encodes CASSLGGTVANTGELFF.

This clonotype was observed at least ten times. This chain connects TRBV11-2 to TRBJ2-1; D remains unclear. Germline CDR1 and CDR2: SGHAT and FQNNGV. Trimming removed 6 bases at V and 5 bases at J, with 8 bases between. The CDR3 is 12 amino acids. The chain's CDR3 is CASRLGNNEQFF. CDR3 coding DNA: TGTGCCAGCAGGTTGGGAAACAATGAGCAGTTCTTC.